These T cell receptor beta chains were read from a single sample in a study of T-cell reconstitution after alpha-beta-depleted transplantation in children. Via MiXCR, TCRdb re-called the PCR reads, giving one row per CDR3 protein. Of just over 950,000 distinct CDR3 sequences in the sample, roughly 29% were seen once. Sample: PBMCs, mostly from graft donor cells, taken 360 days after TCRalphabeta/CD19-depleted stem cell transplant. Every receptor here comes from a boy under two years old who had a stem cell transplant for SCID, so the T cells may come from the graft donor. The CDR3 runs from the conserved cysteine through the conserved F or W. A D gene is named only where the DNA matches it firmly. Size is omitted from some rows. Given values are once, few, many or a class for expanded clones.

>TRBD1|.|TRBJ2-1|TRBV20-1
CSASGTVNYNEQFF
TGCAGTGCTAGCGGGACAGTCAACTACAATGAGCAGTTCTTC
>.|.|TRBJ1-5|TRBV18
CASSPQGRNQPQHF
TGTGCCAGCTCACCCCAGGGTCGGAATCAGCCCCAGCATTTT
>TRBD1|.|TRBJ2-5|TRBV15
CATTDRDQETQYF
TGTGCCACCACGGACAGGGACCAAGAGACCCAGTACTTC
>.|.|TRBJ2-5|TRBV5-1
CASSFLAVTGETQYF
TGCGCCAGCAGCTTTCTCGCGGTTACGGGTGAGACCCAGTACTTC
>TRBD2|many|TRBJ2-1|TRBV11-2
CASSVLAGGYNEQFF
TGTGCCAGCAGTGTATTAGCGGGGGGGTACAATGAGCAGTTCTTC
>.|.|TRBJ2-1|TRBV5-1
CASSLGDTLSYNEQFF
TGCGCCAGCAGCTTGGGGGACACTCTATCCTACAATGAGCAGTTCTTC
>TRBD1|few|TRBJ1-2|TRBV3-1
CASSLSTGAYYGYTF
TGTGCCAGCAGCCTAAGTACAGGGGCGTACTATGGCTACACCTTC
>TRBD1|.|TRBJ2-7|TRBV2
CASREDRAEQYF
TGTGCCAGCAGAGAAGACAGGGCTGAGCAGTACTTC
>TRBD1|.|TRBJ2-3|TRBV7-6
CASSLAPLIAGGDKDTQYF
TGTGCCAGCAGCTTAGCACCCCTTATTGCAGGGGGTGATAAAGATACGCAGTATTTT
>.|few|TRBJ2-7|TRBV10-2
CASSVKGTVQYF
TGCGCCAGCAGTGTCAAGGGCACGGTGCAGTACTTC
>TRBD2|many|TRBJ2-1|TRBV7-2
CASSLGTINEQFF
TGTGCCAGCAGCCTCGGGACTATTAATGAGCAGTTCTTC
>.|.|TRBJ1-1|TRBV11-1
CASSLKGYSSSNTEAFF
TGTGCCAGCAGCTTAAAAGGTTATAGTTCATCCAACACTGAAGCTTTCTTT
>.|.|TRBJ2-3|TRBV5-1
CASSLVGSRVSTDTQYF
TGCGCCAGCAGCTTGGTTGGTAGCCGCGTCTCCACAGATACGCAGTATTTT
>TRBD2|few|TRBJ2-7|TRBV7-2
CASSWLAGGNYEQYF
TGTGCCAGCAGCTGGCTAGCGGGGGGGAACTACGAGCAGTACTTC
>.|few|TRBJ2-2|TRBV12-3/TRBV12-4
CASSLFTTGELFF
TGTGCCAGCAGTTTATTTACCACCGGGGAGCTGTTTTTT
>TRBD1|.|TRBJ1-2|TRBV5-1
CASSLTPGQDYGYTF
TGCGCCAGCAGCTTGACACCGGGACAGGACTATGGCTACACCTTC
>TRBD1|.|TRBJ1-1|TRBV15
CATSGLRGRGRSTEAFF
TGTGCCACCAGCGGCCTCAGGGGCAGGGGGCGAAGCACTGAAGCTTTCTTT
>TRBD1|.|TRBJ2-4|TRBV5-1
CASRFDRDQNIQYF
TGCGCCAGCAGATTCGACAGGGACCAAAACATTCAGTACTTC
>.|.|TRBJ2-5|TRBV9
CASSVDPSGETQYF
TGTGCCAGCAGCGTCGACCCAAGCGGGGAGACCCAGTACTTC
>TRBD2|few|TRBJ2-1|TRBV6-2/TRBV6-3
CASSYGLAGGGEQFF
TGTGCCAGCAGTTACGGACTAGCGGGGGGGGGCGAGCAGTTCTTC
>TRBD1|.|TRBJ2-2|TRBV12-3/TRBV12-4
CTSSSARQGIRANTGELFF
TGTACCAGCAGTTCGGCCCGACAGGGAATAAGGGCGAACACCGGGGAGCTGTTTTTT
>.|.|TRBJ1-1|TRBV5-1
CASSLTQNSNTEAFF
TGCGCCAGCAGCTTAACACAAAACTCGAACACTGAAGCTTTCTTT
>.|.|TRBJ2-1|TRBV30
CAWSVQLSYNEQFF
TGTGCCTGGAGCGTACAGCTCTCCTACAATGAGCAGTTCTTC
>.|.|TRBJ2-1|TRBV9
CASSVAGGTSSYNEQFF
TGTGCCAGCAGCGTAGCCGGCGGGACGAGCTCCTACAATGAGCAGTTCTTC
>.|few|TRBJ1-1|TRBV5-1
CASSPSPATANTEAFF
TGCGCCAGCAGCCCGTCACCTGCGACAGCGAACACTGAAGCTTTCTTT
>.|.|TRBJ2-7|TRBV3-1
CASSPPSLEQYF
TGTGCCAGCAGCCCTCCGTCCCTCGAGCAGTACTTC